Listed here are 26 T cell receptor beta chains from one sample, sequenced in a study of neurological immune-mediated disorders. MiXCR, applied by TCRdb to the 5' RACE reads, yields one record per CDR3 protein. The sample has tens of thousands of distinct CDR3 sequences, approximately 5.9% seen once; the top ten hold more than 40%. The sequencing input was CD8+ T cells from blood. These receptors all come from a man between 18 and 35 years old in good health.

This clonotype occurred many times. The chain combines TRBV7-8 with TRBJ2-2; D uncertain. Germline V gives CDR1 SGHVS, CDR2 FQNEAQ. Trimming removed 0 bases from V and 4 bases from J, with 9 bases in between. The CDR3 loop spans 15 amino acids. In DNA form, the CDR3 reads TGTGCCAGCAGCTTAGCGGGGATGAGCACCGGGGAGCTGTTTTTT. This gives the protein CASSLAGMSTGELFF.

This clonotype was recorded at least ten times. The junction departs from the called germline gene at one end, perhaps through a read error. This chain connects TRBV7-3 to TRBJ2-1, with TRBD2 matching 7 bases. The CDR3 is 14 amino acids. From germline, CDR1 is SGHTA and CDR2 FQGTGA. The CDR3 coding sequence is TGTGTCAGCAGAGCGACCCCGGGGGGAGGTGAGCAGTTCTTC. Amino acids: CVSRATPGGGEQFF.

The table lists this clonotype with many counts. This chain links TRBV4-3 with TRBJ2-7, with D possibly matching TRBD1 (6 bases). The CDR3 totals 15 residues. The V end was cut by 8 bases, the J end by 2 bases, with 19 bases between. Germline V CDR1 and CDR2: LGHNA, YSLEER. The CDR3 loop is CASSSNLDSPYEQYF. In DNA, the CDR3 is TGCGCCAGCTCCTCTAACTTGGACAGCCCCTACGAGCAGTACTTC.

At least ten counts were recorded for this clonotype. This chain joins TRBV12-3 or TRBV12-4 and TRBJ2-1; possible D gene TRBD1, 5 bases. This CDR3 has 11 residues. Trimming pared 7 bases from V and 9 bases from J, leaving 10 bases between. The CDR3, as DNA: TGTGCCAGCACCGCAGGGTCTGAGCAGTTCTTC. Amino acids: CASTAGSEQFF.

This clonotype was seen repeatedly, ten times or more. The genes are TRBV29-1 and TRBJ1-2, with 8 bases aligning to TRBD1. The CDR3 runs 11 residues. Germline assignment: CDR1 SQVTM and CDR2 ANQGSEA. Losses at the gene ends were 6 bases for V and 3 bases for J; bases not matched to a gene: 0. CDR3 coding DNA: TGCAGCGTGACAGGGGACTATGGCTACACCTTC. This codes for CSVTGDYGYTF.

This clonotype was found many times. The chain couples TRBV27 to TRBJ2-7; D possibly corresponds to TRBD2 (6 bases). CDR1 and CDR2 from the germline V gene are MNHEY and SMNVEV (reference sequence). CDR3 length equals 14 residues. The V end was cut by 6 bases, the J end by 3 bases, with 15 bases between. The CDR3 region has the DNA TGTGCCAGCAGCCGGGACTCATATAGCTACGAGCAGTACTTC. Translation gives CASSRDSYSYEQYF.

There are many counts of this clonotype. The V gene is TRBV2, the J gene TRBJ2-7, with D tentatively TRBD1 (6 bases). Looked up from germline, CDR1 is SNHLY and CDR2 is FYNNEI. This CDR3 is built from 14 residues. Trimming pared 3 bases from V and 2 bases from J, leaving 11 bases between. CDR3 protein: CASSDRTATYEQYF. CDR3 bases: TGTGCCAGCAGTGACCGGACAGCCACCTACGAGCAGTACTTC.

This clonotype came up many times. The V gene is TRBV11-1, the J gene TRBJ2-7; D tentatively reads TRBD1 or TRBD2 (5 bases each). From germline, CDR1 is SGHAT and CDR2 FQDESV (reference sequence). The V end was cut by 0 bases, the J end by 3 bases, with 12 bases between. This CDR3 has 15 residues. The chain's CDR3 is CASSLADRGVYEQYF. The CDR3 DNA sequence: TGTGCCAGCAGCTTAGCAGACAGAGGGGTCTACGAGCAGTACTTC.

This clonotype occurred many times. This chain joins TRBV15 and TRBJ2-3; tentatively, D is TRBD2 (6 bases). The CDR3 covers 16 residues. CDR1 is LNHNV and CDR2 is YYDKDF in the germline V gene (reference sequence). Trimming shortened V by 3 bases and J by 2 bases, and 15 bases separated the two germline ends. The CDR3, as DNA: TGTGCCACCAGCAGGACCCCTAGCGATTACACAGATACGCAGTATTTT. Translated: CATSRTPSDYTDTQYF.

The table lists this clonotype with many counts. The chain joins TRBV12-3 or TRBV12-4 to TRBJ1-6, with D maybe TRBD1 (6 bases). The germline V and J ends were trimmed by 6 bases and 10 bases, with 19 bases remaining between them. CDR3 length equals 15 residues. CDR3 protein: CASSGVWQGSSPLHF. In DNA, the CDR3 is TGTGCCAGCAGCGGGGTGTGGCAGGGGTCCTCACCCCTCCACTTT.

This clonotype was counted ten times or more. The gene calls are TRBV30 and TRBJ1-2; D gene unclear. The CDR3 spans 12 residues. V was trimmed by 4 bases and J by 2 bases, leaving 8 bases between them. Germline V gives CDR1 GTSNPN, CDR2 SVGIG (reference sequence). Here the CDR3 reads CAWTLGNYGYTF. The CDR3 bases are TGTGCCTGGACATTGGGCAACTATGGCTACACCTTC. Combining the CDR3 with reference TRBV30 and TRBJ1-2 gives the whole variable domain SQTIHQWPATLVQPVGSPLSLECTVEGTSNPNLYWYRQAAGRGLQLLFYSVGIGQISSEVPQNLSASRPQDRQFILSSKKLLLSDSGFYLCAWTLGNYGYTFGSGTRLTVV.

At least ten counts were recorded for this clonotype. The rearrangement links TRBV7-2 to TRBJ2-2; D unresolved. The CDR3 is 12 amino acids. Trimming removed 3 bases at V and 7 bases at J, with 6 bases between. Germline V lookup: CDR1 SGHTA, CDR2 FQGNSA. CDR3: CASSLGLGELFF. DNA for the CDR3: TGTGCCAGCAGCTTGGGTCTCGGGGAGCTGTTTTTT.

Comments on this clonotype: This may be a read error, as it is one base from a much larger clone. The chain links TRBV2 to TRBJ1-5; a weak D match, TRBD1 (6 bases). This CDR3 is 17 amino acids long. V was clipped by 2 bases and J by 7 bases, with 21 bases between them. The germline V gene encodes CDR1 SNHLY and CDR2 FYNNEI. The CDR3 loop is CASSEWLGGLKEQPQHF. CDR3 in DNA: TGTGCCAGCAGTGAATGGCTGGGGGGGCTGAAGGAACAGCCCCAGCATTTT.

CDR3 region: CASSMGSGGQSYYNEQFF. The CDR3 bases are TGTGCCAGTAGTATGGGTAGCGGGGGCCAATCCTACTACAATGAGCAGTTCTTC. J is TRBJ2-1 and V is TRBV19, with 9 bases lining up with TRBD2. V was clipped by 3 bases and J by 3 bases; unmatched bases: 12. Germline loops: CDR1 LNHDA, CDR2 SQIVND (reference sequence). The CDR3 runs to 18 residues.

There are many counts of this clonotype. The V call is TRBV29-1, the J call TRBJ1-1; D is possibly TRBD1 (6 bases). V was pared by 5 bases and J by 3 bases, with 13 bases between. This CDR3 region has 13 residues. Germline V lookup: CDR1 SQVTM, CDR2 ANQGSEA. The CDR3 DNA is TGCAGCGTTACCCGAGGGGGTGACACTGAAGCTTTCTTT. Translating gives CSVTRGGDTEAFF. The full variable domain, in which reference TRBV29-1 and TRBJ1-1 provide the parts outside the CDR3, is SAVISQKPSRDICQRGTSLTIQCQVDSQVTMMFWYRQQPGQSLTLIATANQGSEATYESGFVIDKFPISRPNLTFSTLTVSNMSPEDSSIYLCSVTRGGDTEAFFGQGTRLTVV.

This clonotype appeared many times. This chain uses TRBV5-1 with TRBJ2-7, with 7 bases aligning to TRBD2. CDR3 length equals 14 residues. Germline V gene data show CDR1 as SGHRS and CDR2 as YFSETQ. With 2 bases clipped from V and 5 bases from J, the junction kept 7 bases outside the gene matches. CDR3 nucleotides: TGCGCCAGCAGCTTCCTAGCGGCCCTGGACGAGCAGTACTTC. Translation gives CASSFLAALDEQYF.

This clonotype was detected ten times or more. The CDR3 is CASSFAGQGLILNDGQFF. CDR3 DNA sequence: TGTGCCAGCAGTTTCGCGGGACAGGGGCTCATTCTCAATGATGGGCAGTTCTTC. The chain combines TRBV12-3 or TRBV12-4 with TRBJ2-1, with 10 bases aligning to TRBD1. The CDR3 is 18 amino acids. V was pared by 3 bases and J by 12 bases, with 20 bases of the junction left unmatched.

In this sample, this clonotype turned up many times. The rearrangement links TRBV24-1 to TRBJ2-1; 7 nucleotides agree with TRBD1. The CDR3 runs to 18 residues. The V gene's germline CDR1 is KGHDR and CDR2 SFDVKD. V lost 3 bases to trimming and J lost 2 bases; unmatched junction nucleotides: 12. As DNA, the CDR3 is TGTGCCACCAGTGATCGTATTATCCGGGACAGTACCTACAATGAGCAGTTCTTC. Its protein product is CATSDRIIRDSTYNEQFF.

This clonotype was counted many times. The chain is built from TRBV5-1 and TRBJ2-3; D gene ambiguous. The CDR3 spans 15 residues. V was trimmed by 0 bases and J by 2 bases, leaving 10 bases between them. Germline V gene data show CDR1 as SGHRS and CDR2 as YFSETQ. The CDR3 region is CASSLEELTTDTQYF. In DNA, the CDR3 is TGCGCCAGCAGCTTGGAGGAACTTACCACAGATACGCAGTATTTT.

The gene calls are TRBV20-1 and TRBJ2-1; possibly TRBD1 for D (6 bases). Trimming removed 0 bases from V and 10 bases from J, with 10 bases in between. The germline V gene has CDR1 DFQATT and CDR2 SNEGSKA (reference sequence). The CDR3 loop spans 12 amino acids. This chain's CDR3 is CSARDAGAEQFF. The CDR3 region has the DNA TGCAGTGCTAGAGATGCAGGGGCAGAGCAGTTCTTC.

This clonotype was picked up many times. The chain carries TRBV5-1 and TRBJ2-1, with 8 bases that match TRBD1. Germline CDR1 SGHRS, CDR2 YFSETQ. The length of the CDR3 is 14 residues. V lost 4 bases, J lost 8 bases, and 8 bases stayed unmatched. CDR3 amino acids: CASSITGGRDEQFF. The CDR3 DNA is TGCGCCAGCAGCATAACAGGGGGGCGGGATGAGCAGTTCTTC.

This clonotype has at least ten counts. The rearrangement links TRBV3-1 to TRBJ1-5; no firm D call. V dropped 3 bases and J dropped 5 bases, with 5 bases sitting between them. This CDR3 has 12 residues. Per the germline V gene, CDR1 is LGHDT and CDR2 is YNNKEL (reference sequence). CDR3 region: CASSHAHQPQHF. CDR3 sequence (DNA): TGTGCCAGCAGCCATGCGCATCAGCCCCAGCATTTT.

This clonotype has at least ten counts. The chain combines TRBV6-6 with TRBJ2-2; 7 bases map to TRBD2. Losses at the gene ends were 2 bases for V and 1 base for J; bases not matched to a gene: 4. This CDR3 spans 16 amino acids. Germline lookup yields CDR1 MNHNY and CDR2 SVGAGI (reference sequence). CDR3 in amino acids: CASSYLKRGNTGELFF. The CDR3 DNA reads TGTGCCAGCAGTTACCTCAAGCGGGGGAACACCGGGGAGCTGTTTTTT.

This clonotype was picked up many times. This chain connects TRBV5-1 to TRBJ1-2; D is unresolved. The germline V gene has CDR1 SGHRS and CDR2 YFSETQ. This CDR3 comprises 14 residues. V was pared by 4 bases and J by 8 bases, with 18 bases between. The CDR3 loop is CASSVPDGELGYTF. CDR3 sequence (DNA): TGCGCCAGCAGCGTTCCCGATGGAGAATTGGGCTACACCTTC. Full variable domain (missing parts from reference TRBV5-1 and TRBJ1-2): KAGVTQTPRYLIKTRGQQVTLSCSPISGHRSVSWYQQTPGQGLQFLFEYFSETQRNKGNFPGRFSGRQFSNSRSEMNVSTLELGDSALYLCASSVPDGELGYTFGSGTRLTVV.

This clonotype was recorded at least ten times. CDR3: CASSHGSILNTGELFF. DNA for the CDR3: TGTGCCAGCAGCCACGGGTCCATTCTAAACACCGGGGAGCTGTTTTTT. This chain joins TRBV3-1 and TRBJ2-2; D gene uncertain. This CDR3 contains 16 residues. In germline, CDR1 is LGHDT, CDR2 YNNKEL (reference sequence). Trimming removed 3 bases from V and 2 bases from J, with 13 bases in between.

This clonotype was seen repeatedly, ten times or more. The genes are TRBV5-6 and TRBJ2-7; no reliable D call. The CDR3 consists of 13 residues. V dropped 4 bases and J dropped 1 base, with 9 bases sitting between them. From germline, CDR1 is SGHDT and CDR2 YYEEEE. CDR3 region: CASSPSRSYEQYF. The CDR3, as DNA: TGTGCCAGCAGCCCGAGTCGTTCCTACGAGCAGTACTTC.